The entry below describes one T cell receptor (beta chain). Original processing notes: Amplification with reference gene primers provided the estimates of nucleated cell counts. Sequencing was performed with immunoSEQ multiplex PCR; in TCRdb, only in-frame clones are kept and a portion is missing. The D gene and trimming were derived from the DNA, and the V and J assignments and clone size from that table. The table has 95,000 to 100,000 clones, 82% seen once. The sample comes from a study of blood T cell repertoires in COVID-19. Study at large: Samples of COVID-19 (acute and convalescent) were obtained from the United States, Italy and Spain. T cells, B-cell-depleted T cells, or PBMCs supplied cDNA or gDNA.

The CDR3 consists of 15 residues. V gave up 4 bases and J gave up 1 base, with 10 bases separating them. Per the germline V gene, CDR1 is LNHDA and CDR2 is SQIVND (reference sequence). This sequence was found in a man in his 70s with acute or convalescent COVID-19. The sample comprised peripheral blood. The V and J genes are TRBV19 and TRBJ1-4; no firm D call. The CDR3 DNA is TGTGCCAGTAGTACGGCAGGTGGAACTAATGAAAAACTGTTTTTT. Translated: CASSTAGGTNEKLFF.